Each of the 18 T cell receptor beta chains below was sequenced from the same sample in a study of graft-versus-host responses after intestinal transplantation. Profiled with immunoSEQ multiplex PCR; TCRdb holds only in-frame clones, not every one. The data hold about 19,000 clones, with approximately 92% observed a single time. Sequenced material: PBMCs, taken 350 to 400 days after transplant. Receptor source: a human patient who received an intestinal transplant, so some T cells may come from the graft donor.

The chain has TRBV6-4 and TRBJ2-2; D remains ambiguous. V was clipped by 4 bases and J by 3 bases, with 12 bases between them. This CDR3 contains 15 residues. CDR1 MRHNA and CDR2 SNTAGT come from the germline V gene. CDR3 in DNA: TGTGCCAGCAGTGTCACAGCCCCGGACACCGGGGAGCTGTTTTTT. Its protein is CASSVTAPDTGELFF.

The chain has TRBV28 and TRBJ2-1, with D perhaps matching TRBD1 (6 bases). Germline values: CDR1 MDHEN, CDR2 SYDVKM. The CDR3 consists of 16 residues. Trimming cost V 5 bases and J 5 bases, with 19 bases left between them. CDR3 region: CASSQPGQYIHNEQFF. CDR3 nucleotides: TGTGCCAGCAGTCAGCCTGGACAGTACATCCACAATGAGCAGTTCTTC. The full variable domain, its missing parts supplied by reference TRBV28 and TRBJ2-1, is DVKVTQSSRYLVKRTGEKVFLECVQDMDHENMFWYRQDPGLGLRLIYFSYDVKMKEKGDIPEGYSVSREKKERFSLILESASTNQTSMYLCASSQPGQYIHNEQFFGPGTRLTVL.

J is TRBJ1-2 and V is TRBV28; D is ambiguous. This CDR3 is 14 amino acids long. The V end was cut by 7 bases, the J end by 1 base, with 13 bases between. CDR1 and CDR2 (germline): MDHEN, SYDVKM. The CDR3 loop reads CASTGVTGNYGYTF. The DNA for the CDR3 is TGTGCCAGCACTGGGGTCACCGGTAACTATGGCTACACCTTC.

The rearrangement links TRBV7-3 to TRBJ2-2, with 10 bases that match TRBD2. CDR1 is SGHTA, CDR2 FQGTGA, per germline. J was trimmed by 1 base and V by 4 bases; bases with no gene match: 0. The CDR3 totals 15 residues. The CDR3 region has the DNA TGTGCCAGCAGCTGGACTAGCGGGAACACCGGGGAGCTGTTTTTT. This gives the protein CASSWTSGNTGELFF.

The chain uses TRBV6-5 and TRBJ2-7; perhaps TRBD2 as D (5 bases). Germline V gives CDR1 MNHEY, CDR2 SVGAGI. The CDR3 length is 13 residues. The ends were cut back, 7 bases at V and 1 base at J, with 11 bases in the middle. This CDR3 is CASTRPGSYEQYF. In nucleotides, the CDR3 is TGTGCCAGCACCCGACCGGGATCCTACGAGCAGTACTTC.

The V and J genes are TRBV25-1 and TRBJ2-3; D unresolved. The CDR3 loop spans 12 amino acids. Per germline, CDR1 MGHDK and CDR2 SYGVNS. Trimming removed 5 bases at V and 9 bases at J, with 12 bases between. The CDR3 region is CASSNTLWTQYF. The CDR3 nucleotides are TGTGCCAGCAGTAATACTTTATGGACGCAGTATTTT.

To note about this clone: The junction departs from germline at one end; a sequencing error may be responsible. The rearrangement uses TRBV7-7 and TRBJ2-7, with 7 bases fitting TRBD2. Germline V lookup: CDR1 SSHAT, CDR2 FNYEAQ (reference sequence). The CDR3 loop spans 15 amino acids. Written as DNA, the CDR3 is TGTGCTAGCAGCTTAGGCGGGGGACCTACCTACGAGCAGTACTTC. Its translation: CASSLGGGPTYEQYF.

The rearrangement uses TRBV11-2 and TRBJ2-1; TRBD1 might be the D (5 bases). The length of the CDR3 is 16 residues. V dropped 1 base and J dropped 4 bases, with 14 bases sitting between them. Germline loops: CDR1 SGHAT, CDR2 FQNNGV. The CDR3 bases are TGTGCCAGCAGCTTAGTGACCAGCAGGGCGTACAATGAGCAGTTCTTC. Its protein is CASSLVTSRAYNEQFF.

The rearrangement links TRBV4-1 to TRBJ2-7; 7 bases match TRBD2. The CDR3 runs to 16 residues. The V gene end was trimmed by 1 base and the J gene end by 5 bases; junction bases not matched to a gene: 11. The V gene's germline CDR1 is MGHRA and CDR2 YSYEKL. The DNA of the CDR3 is TGCGCCAGCAGCCAAGCGGTGGCGGGAGTCCTTGACGAGCAGTACTTC. Its translation: CASSQAVAGVLDEQYF.

This sequence joins TRBV15 and TRBJ2-7; 7 nucleotides align to TRBD1. With 0 bases clipped from V and 1 base from J, the junction kept 3 bases outside the gene matches. The CDR3 length is 15 residues. Germline CDR1 and CDR2: LNHNV and YYDKDF (reference sequence). CDR3 sequence reads: CATSREAGGSYEQYF. CDR3 in DNA: TGTGCCACCAGCAGAGAGGCAGGGGGTTCCTACGAGCAGTACTTC.

V gene TRBV6-1 combines with J gene TRBJ1-5, with TRBD1 matching over 8 bases. Trimming removed 2 bases from V and 6 bases from J; junction bases left unmatched: 0. CDR3 length: 13 amino acids. CDR1 and CDR2 from the germline V gene are MNHNS and SASEGT. CDR3 sequence: CASSEQGAQPQHF. DNA for the CDR3: TGTGCCAGCAGTGAACAGGGGGCTCAGCCCCAGCATTTT.

The chain combines TRBV28 with TRBJ1-1; D gene unclear. The CDR3 is 13 residues long. V was clipped by 2 bases and J by 5 bases, with 9 bases between them. Germline assignment: CDR1 MDHEN and CDR2 SYDVKM. CDR3 coding DNA: TGTGCCAGCAGTTTAGGAGTGGGGACTGAAGCTTTCTTT. This sequence encodes CASSLGVGTEAFF.

V gene TRBV25-1 combines with J gene TRBJ2-2; 9 bases match TRBD2. The junction had 2 bases not matched to a gene; V was cut back by 6 bases and J by 0 bases. Germline assignment: CDR1 MGHDK and CDR2 SYGVNS. CDR3 length: 15 amino acids. CDR3 residues: CASRTSGANTGELFF. For the CDR3, the DNA is TGTGCCAGCAGGACTAGCGGAGCGAACACCGGGGAGCTGTTTTTT.

The rearrangement uses TRBV12-5 and TRBJ2-3; 8 bases agree with TRBD2. V lost 1 base, J lost 4 bases, and 1 base stayed unmatched. The CDR3 contains 14 residues. CDR1 is LGHNT, CDR2 FRNRAP, per germline. The CDR3 bases are TGTGCTAGTGGTTTGGCGGGGGGGGCAGATACGCAGTATTTT. It specifies CASGLAGGADTQYF.

The V and J genes are TRBV5-1 and TRBJ2-7; 9 nucleotides line up with TRBD2. This CDR3 comprises 14 residues. Unmatched junction bases numbered 1, after V lost 0 bases and J lost 3 bases. CDR1 SGHRS and CDR2 YFSETQ come from the germline V gene. CDR3 coding DNA: TGCGCCAGCAGCTTGGGACTAGCGGTCTACGAGCAGTACTTC. Protein sequence: CASSLGLAVYEQYF.

This chain links TRBV7-3 with TRBJ2-4; 11 bases are a match to TRBD2. The CDR3 loop spans 15 amino acids. The J segment lost 6 bases and the V segment lost 5 bases, leaving 6 bases of the junction unmatched. CDR1 and CDR2 (germline): SGHTA, FQGTGA. This CDR3 reads CASSTTGTSGNIQYF. In DNA, the CDR3 is TGTGCCAGCAGCACAACCGGGACTAGCGGAAACATTCAGTACTTC.

The V gene is TRBV4-1, the J gene TRBJ2-7, with D possibly called TRBD1 or TRBD2 (7 bases each). This CDR3 region has 14 residues. Germline CDR1 reads MGHRA; CDR2 reads YSYEKL. Trimming left V 0 bases short and J 3 bases short, with 9 bases between. The CDR3 spells CASSQDRGGYEQYF. The CDR3 coding sequence is TGCGCCAGCAGCCAAGACAGGGGGGGCTACGAGCAGTACTTC.

The genes are TRBV5-1 and TRBJ1-1, with 10 bases that match TRBD1. Germline CDR1 is SGHRS and CDR2 is YFSETQ. CDR3 length equals 15 residues. Trimming cost V 4 bases and J 0 bases; bases outside gene matches: 3. CDR3 protein: CASSAGTGVNTEAFF. The CDR3 DNA sequence: TGCGCCAGCAGCGCCGGGACAGGGGTGAACACTGAAGCTTTCTTT.